This TCR beta chain derives from a study of cytomegalovirus exposure and HLA in healthy donors. Study results and limitations: Cytomegalovirus-associated TCR beta chains were listed, numbering approximately 150.

This clone is a singleton in its sample. Antigen specificity is unknown. Measured with immunoSEQ multiplex PCR; TCRdb has only the in-frame clones, and not every one. Of under 200,000 clones listed, under 95% are singletons. CDR3 length: 13 amino acids. Germline V gene data show CDR1 as SGHDT and CDR2 as YYEEEE. V was clipped by 4 bases and J by 3 bases, with 11 bases between them. This chain joins TRBV5-6 and TRBJ2-7; weak D call: TRBD2 (5 bases). The sequence was obtained from a woman aged 18-29 years in good health and CMV-seropositive. What was sequenced was PBMCs. The CDR3: CASSLQDFYEQYF. CDR3 bases: TGTGCCAGCAGCCTCCAGGACTTCTACGAGCAGTACTTC. The entire variable domain, with the rest obtained from reference TRBV5-6 and TRBJ2-7, is as follows: DAGVTQSPTHLIKTRGQQVTLRCSPKSGHDTVSWYQQALGQGPQFIFQYYEEEERQRGNFPDRFSGHQFPNYSSELNVNALLLGDSALYLCASSLQDFYEQYFGPGTRLTVT.